This is a list of T cell receptor beta chains from one sample in a study of T cell responses to AZD1222 COVID-19 vaccine. Profiling relied on immunoSEQ multiplex PCR, and the TCRdb table lists in-frame clones only, not all of them. The data contain over 100,000 clones, just over 85% of them singletons. This material consisted of peripheral blood, taken on day 0 of AZD1222 vaccination. These receptors were taken from an adult in good health. The CDR3 runs from the conserved cysteine through the conserved F or W. D genes are given only for firm matches. Clone sizes are given selectively: once, few, many, or a class where the clone is expanded.

J gene | D gene | V gene | clone size | CDR3 protein | CDR3 DNA
TRBJ1-1 | - | TRBV5-4 | few | CASSPLGRTEAFF | TGTGCCAGCAGCCCTCTTGGGCGCACTGAAGCTTTCTTT
TRBJ1-2 | TRBD1 | TRBV9 | - | CASSGRSMTGDYGYTF | TGTGCCAGCAGCGGCCGATCCATGACAGGGGACTATGGCTACACCTTC
TRBJ2-3 | TRBD2 | TRBV7-2 | - | CASSYTSGGATDTQYF | TGTGCCAGCAGCTATACTAGCGGGGGGGCCACAGATACGCAGTATTTT
TRBJ1-4 | - | TRBV6-6 | - | CASREQGATNEKLFF | TGTGCCAGCAGGGAACAGGGTGCAACTAATGAAAAACTGTTTTTT
TRBJ2-7 | - | TRBV27 | - | CASSVGLTYEQYF | TGTGCCAGCAGTGTGGGACTGACCTACGAGCAGTACTTC
TRBJ2-7 | TRBD1 | TRBV28 | - | CASSFSRTGREQYF | TGTGCCAGCAGTTTTAGTAGGACAGGGAGGGAGCAGTACTTC
TRBJ2-1 | TRBD1 | TRBV7-3 | few | CASSLPRDRGNEQFF | TGTGCCAGCAGCTTACCCCGGGACAGGGGAAATGAGCAGTTCTTC
TRBJ1-1 | TRBD1 | TRBV19 | - | CASSIRTGLNTEAFF | TGTGCCAGTAGTATCCGGACAGGGCTGAACACTGAAGCTTTCTTT
TRBJ1-2 | - | TRBV6-2/TRBV6-3 | once | CASSYETWTDNYGYTF | TGTGCCAGCAGTTATGAGACCTGGACAGATAACTATGGCTACACCTTC
TRBJ1-6 | - | TRBV11-2 | - | CASSLVGAYNSPLHF | TGTGCCAGCAGCTTGGTCGGAGCCTATAATTCACCCCTCCACTTT
TRBJ2-2 | - | TRBV6-1 | - | CASSEEGFNTGELFF | TGTGCCAGCAGTGAAGAGGGTTTTAACACCGGGGAGCTGTTTTTT
TRBJ2-7 | - | TRBV12-3/TRBV12-4 | - | CASSHGGDYEQYF | TGTGCCAGCAGCCATGGGGGCGACTACGAGCAGTACTTC
TRBJ2-1 | TRBD2 | TRBV29-1 | - | CSVEELAGVGYNEQFF | TGCAGCGTTGAAGAACTAGCGGGAGTGGGCTACAATGAGCAGTTCTTC
TRBJ2-5 | - | TRBV3-1/TRBV3-2 | - | CASSQAQGGWYQETQYF | TGTGCCAGCAGCCAGGCCCAGGGCGGATGGTACCAAGAGACCCAGTACTTC
TRBJ2-3 | - | TRBV24-1 | - | CATSDFPDTQYF | TGTGCCACCAGTGATTTCCCAGATACGCAGTATTTT
TRBJ1-4 | - | TRBV11-2 | - | CASSSPPRGRREKLFF | TGTGCCAGCAGCTCCCCCCCGAGAGGGCGTAGGGAAAAACTGTTTTTT
TRBJ2-2 | - | TRBV7-2 | once | CASSFPGWGGELFF | TGTGCCAGCAGCTTCCCGGGGTGGGGCGGGGAGCTGTTTTTT
TRBJ1-1 | - | TRBV19 | - | CASSIAGRPNTEAFF | TGTGCCAGTAGTATTGCCGGTCGACCGAACACTGAAGCTTTCTTT
TRBJ2-1 | - | TRBV19 | - | CASSSRELPTIEQFF | TGTGCCAGTAGTTCAAGGGAGTTGCCTACGATTGAGCAGTTCTTC
TRBJ2-6 | TRBD1 | TRBV7-6 | - | CASSSPQDRPPGANVLTF | TGTGCCAGCAGCTCCCCCCAGGACAGGCCGCCTGGGGCCAACGTCCTGACTTTC
TRBJ1-2 | - | TRBV19 | - | CASSETGQEGYTF | TGTGCCAGTAGTGAGACGGGGCAAGAGGGCTACACCTTC
TRBJ1-1 | - | TRBV4-3 | few | CASSQDSERRLSAFF | TGCGCCAGCAGCCAAGATTCTGAGAGGAGGCTTTCTGCTTTCTTT
TRBJ1-5 | - | TRBV16 | few | CASSQSVGRQPQHF | TGTGCCAGCAGCCAGTCCGTGGGAAGGCAGCCCCAGCATTTT
TRBJ1-4 | TRBD1 | TRBV28 | - | CASSARQGINEKLFF | TGTGCCAGCAGTGCCCGACAGGGGATCAATGAAAAACTGTTTTTT
TRBJ2-7 | - | TRBV7-3 | once | CASSLMAGLGSEQYF | TGTGCCAGCAGCTTAATGGCAGGGTTGGGCTCCGAGCAGTACTTC
TRBJ2-7 | TRBD2 | TRBV5-4 | - | CASSLQRGDYEQYF | TGTGCCAGCAGCCTACAGCGGGGGGACTACGAGCAGTACTTC
TRBJ2-4 | TRBD2 | TRBV10-3 | - | CAISESGGRGAKNIQYF | TGTGCCATCAGTGAGTCAGGCGGGAGAGGAGCCAAAAACATTCAGTACTTC
TRBJ1-5 | - | TRBV7-8 | - | CASSLASYGNQPQHF | TGTGCCAGCAGCTTAGCTTCATACGGCAATCAGCCCCAGCATTTT
TRBJ1-5 | - | TRBV27 | once | CASSLLADSNQPQHF | TGTGCCAGCAGTTTACTGGCAGATAGCAATCAGCCCCAGCATTTT
TRBJ2-5 | - | TRBV11-1 | - | CASSLAILALDEVETQYF | TGTGCCAGCAGCTTAGCGATACTAGCTCTTGACGAAGTAGAGACCCAGTACTTC
TRBJ2-2 | TRBD2 | TRBV19 | - | CASSIGLAGGPDTGELFF | TGTGCCAGTAGTATCGGACTAGCGGGGGGGCCCGACACCGGGGAGCTGTTTTTT
TRBJ1-4 | - | TRBV27 | - | CASSFQGGEKLFF | TGTGCCAGCAGTTTCCAAGGTGGGGAAAAACTGTTTTTT
TRBJ2-7 | TRBD1 | TRBV12-3/TRBV12-4 | - | CASSGGPYEQYF | TGTGCCAGCTCAGGGGGCCCCTACGAGCAGTACTTC